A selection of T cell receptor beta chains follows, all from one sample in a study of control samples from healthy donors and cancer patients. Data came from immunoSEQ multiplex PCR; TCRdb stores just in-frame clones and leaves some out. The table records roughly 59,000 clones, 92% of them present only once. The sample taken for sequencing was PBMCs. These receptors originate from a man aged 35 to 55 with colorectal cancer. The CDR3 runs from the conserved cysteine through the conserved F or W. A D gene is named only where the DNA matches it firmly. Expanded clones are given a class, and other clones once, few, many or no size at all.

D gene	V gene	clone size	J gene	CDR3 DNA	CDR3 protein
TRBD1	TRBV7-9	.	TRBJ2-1	TGTGCCAGCAGCCAAGGCGTAGGGGCAGGGGGCAGGGATGAGCAGTTCTTC	CASSQGVGAGGRDEQFF
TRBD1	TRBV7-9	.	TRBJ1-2	TGTGCCAGCAGCCCGCTTCCGATCCGGACAGGGTTTTATGGCTACACCTTC	CASSPLPIRTGFYGYTF
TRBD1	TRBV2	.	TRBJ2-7	TGTGCCAGCGGGGGGACAGGGTCACACGAGCAGTACTTC	CASGGTGSHEQYF
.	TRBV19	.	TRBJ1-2	TGTGCCAGCCGGGTCAGGTATGGCTACACCTTC	CASRVRYGYTF
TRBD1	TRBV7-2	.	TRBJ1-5	TGTGCCAGCAGGGCAGGGGGAAGCAATCAGCCCCAGCATTTT	CASRAGGSNQPQHF
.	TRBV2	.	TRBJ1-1	TGTGCCAGCAAGAAGACAGGCGCAATGAACACTGAAGCTTTCTTT	CASKKTGAMNTEAFF
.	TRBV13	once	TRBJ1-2	TGTGCCAGCAGCTCCCGGGACCGAGGGTTGGGTGGCTACACCTTC	CASSSRDRGLGGYTF
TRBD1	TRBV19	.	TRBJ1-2	TGTGCCAGTAGACATCCTACAGGGGGCGACTATGGCTACACCTTC	CASRHPTGGDYGYTF
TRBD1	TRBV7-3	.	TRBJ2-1	TGTGCCAGCAGCTCCCGGACAGGGCGCCCCTACAATGAGCAGTTCTTC	CASSSRTGRPYNEQFF
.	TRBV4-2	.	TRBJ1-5	TGTGCCAGCAGCCGAGGGTGGACCGATCAGCCCCAGCATTTT	CASSRGWTDQPQHF
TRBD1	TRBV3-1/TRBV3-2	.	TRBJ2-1	TGTGCCAGCAGCCAACCGGGACAGGGCTCCTACAATGAGCAGTTCTTC	CASSQPGQGSYNEQFF
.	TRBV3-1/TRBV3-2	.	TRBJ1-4	TGTGCCAGCAGCCAAGCTTATAATGAAAAACTGTTTTTT	CASSQAYNEKLFF
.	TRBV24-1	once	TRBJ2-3	TGTGCCACCAGCCACAAGACGGGAGTGGCGGATACGCAGTATTTT	CATSHKTGVADTQYF
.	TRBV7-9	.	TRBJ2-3	TGTGCCAGCAGCCCCCCTCCCCAGCTAGATACGCAGTATTTT	CASSPPPQLDTQYF
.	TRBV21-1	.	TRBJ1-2	TGTGCCAGCAGCAAAGCCCCGGGAAATTGGTATGGCTACACCTTC	CASSKAPGNWYGYTF
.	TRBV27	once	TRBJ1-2	TGTGCCAGCAGTTTAGCCGGCCCCCTGGGCTACACCTTC	CASSLAGPLGYTF
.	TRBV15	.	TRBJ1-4	TGTGCCACCAGCAGAGGTGGGGGGCTGGGTGAAAAACTGTTTTTT	CATSRGGGLGEKLFF
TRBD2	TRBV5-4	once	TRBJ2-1	TGTGCCAGCAGCCCGACCGGGACTAGCGGGGGGTACAATGAGCAGTTCTTC	CASSPTGTSGGYNEQFF
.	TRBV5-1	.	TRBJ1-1	TGCGCCAGCAGGGGGGACACCGCCTCTCGAATGACCTTT	CASRGDTASRMTF
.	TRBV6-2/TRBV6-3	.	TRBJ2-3	TGTGCCAGCAGCTTCGACGCCGGGGTATTAAGCCTTACGCAGTATTTT	CASSFDAGVLSLTQYF
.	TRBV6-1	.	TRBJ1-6	TGTGCCAGCAGTGAATCGACAGGTTATAATTCACCCCTCCACTTT	CASSESTGYNSPLHF
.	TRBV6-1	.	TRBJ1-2	TGTGCCAGCAGTGAAGGGGGGGCAGGATATGGCTACACCTTC	CASSEGGAGYGYTF
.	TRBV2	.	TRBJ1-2	TGTGCCAGCAGTGAAGTGCAGCAGGGCGCTAACTATGGCTACACCTTC	CASSEVQQGANYGYTF
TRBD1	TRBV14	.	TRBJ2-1	TGTGCCAGCAGTCATCGGACAGGGTGGGATAATGAGCAGTTCTTC	CASSHRTGWDNEQFF
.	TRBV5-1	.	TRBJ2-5	TGCGCCAGCAGCTTTTCGTCAGACCAAGAGACCCAGTACTTC	CASSFSSDQETQYF
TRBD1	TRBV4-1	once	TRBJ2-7	TGCGCCAGCAGCCAAATAGGGACAGGGAAAAGGTACGAGCAGTACTTC	CASSQIGTGKRYEQYF
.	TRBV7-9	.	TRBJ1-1	TGTGCCAGCAGCTTAGATGGGGGGACTGAAGCTTTCTTT	CASSLDGGTEAFF
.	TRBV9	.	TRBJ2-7	TGTGCCAGCAGCGTAGGAGGTGTGACCTACTACGAGCAGTACTTC	CASSVGGVTYYEQYF
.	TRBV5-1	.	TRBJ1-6	TGCGCCAGCACGTACGACGGCGGGGATTCACCCCTCCACTTT	CASTYDGGDSPLHF
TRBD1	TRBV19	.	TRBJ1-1	TGTGCCAGTAGGCTGACAGGGCAGAACACTGAAGCTTTCTTT	CASRLTGQNTEAFF
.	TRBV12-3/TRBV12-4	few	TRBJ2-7	TGTGCCACCTCACGGGGCTTCGGCGAGCAGTACTTC	CATSRGFGEQYF
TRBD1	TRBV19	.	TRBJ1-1	TGTGCCAGTAGTATAGCGATCCAGGGGGGGAACACTGAAGCTTTCTTT	CASSIAIQGGNTEAFF
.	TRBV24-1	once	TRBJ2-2	TGTGCCACCAGTGATTTGTCAGGGATCGCGAACACCGGGGAGCTGTTTTTT	CATSDLSGIANTGELFF
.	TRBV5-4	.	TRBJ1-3	TGTGCCAGCAGCTTGCCAGGGCCTGGAAACACCATATATTTT	CASSLPGPGNTIYF
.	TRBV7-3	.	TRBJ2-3	TGTGCCAGCAGCTTGAATTCGAGAGGGGATACGCAGTATTTT	CASSLNSRGDTQYF
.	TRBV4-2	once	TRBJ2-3	TGTGCCAGCTCACATTCCGGCACAGATACGCAGTATTTT	CASSHSGTDTQYF
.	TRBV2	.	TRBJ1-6	TGTGCCAGCAGTGACAGGGAGAATTCACCCCTCCACTTT	CASSDRENSPLHF
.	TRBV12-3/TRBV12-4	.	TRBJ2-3	TGTGCCAGCAGTAGACTCTGGGAGAGGTATTTT	CASSRLWERYF
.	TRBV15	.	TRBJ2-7	TGTGCCACCAGCAGAGAGAGGGGCGCGTTGTACGAGCAGTACTTC	CATSRERGALYEQYF
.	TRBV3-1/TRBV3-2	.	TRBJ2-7	TGTGCCAGCAGCAGACAGTTAGGACCCTACGAGCAGTACTTC	CASSRQLGPYEQYF
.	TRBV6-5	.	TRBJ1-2	TGTGCCAGCAGTTCGCCTTCAGAATTCAGGGGAGGCTACACCTTC	CASSSPSEFRGGYTF
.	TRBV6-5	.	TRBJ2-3	TGTGCCAGCAGAAAAGGTTGGGGGGGCACAGATACGCAGTATTTT	CASRKGWGGTDTQYF
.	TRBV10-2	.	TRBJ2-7	TGCGCCAGCAGTGAGTCGTCCGGGACGGGGCGGTACGAGCAGTACTTC	CASSESSGTGRYEQYF
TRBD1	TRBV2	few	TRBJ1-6	TGTGCCAGCAGTAAAACGACAGGGGGCTCCAGCTCCTATAATTCACCCCTCCACTTT	CASSKTTGGSSSYNSPLHF
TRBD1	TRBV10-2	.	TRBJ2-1	TGCGCCAGCAAAATGACAGGGTACAATGAGCAGTTCTTC	CASKMTGYNEQFF
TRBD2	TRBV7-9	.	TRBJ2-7	TGTGCCAGCAGCCCCCAAGCGAGCGGGGGAACCGAGCAGTACTTC	CASSPQASGGTEQYF
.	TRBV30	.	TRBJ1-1	TGTGCCTGGACGGGGAGAACTGAAGCTTTCTTT	CAWTGRTEAFF
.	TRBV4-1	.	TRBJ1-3	TGCGCCAGCAGCGCACCTTTCTCTGGAAACACCATATATTTT	CASSAPFSGNTIYF
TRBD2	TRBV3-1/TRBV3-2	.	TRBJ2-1	TGTGCCAGCAGCCAACTAGCGGGGGCTTCCTACAATGAGCAGTTCTTC	CASSQLAGASYNEQFF
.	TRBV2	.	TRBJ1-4	TGTGCCAGCAGTATCATAAGGGACGAAAAACTGTTTTTT	CASSIIRDEKLFF
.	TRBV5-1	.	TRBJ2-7	TGCGCCAGCAGCTTTGGTAGCCTCAACGAGCAGTACTTC	CASSFGSLNEQYF
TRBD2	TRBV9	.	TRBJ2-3	TGTGCCAGCAGCGTAGGTCTAGCGGGGGGGCTCTCAGATACGCAGTATTTT	CASSVGLAGGLSDTQYF
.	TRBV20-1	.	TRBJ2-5	TGCAGTGCCCCTTTAACGGAGACCCAGTACTTC	CSAPLTETQYF
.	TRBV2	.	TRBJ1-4	TGTGCCAGCAGTTCCGAATTCGAACTGTTTTTT	CASSSEFELFF
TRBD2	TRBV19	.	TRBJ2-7	TGTGCCAGCGGGGGGGGGCACGAATACGAGCAGTACTTC	CASGGGHEYEQYF
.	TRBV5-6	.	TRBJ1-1	TGTGCCAGCAGCTTGGGACTGCAGAACACTGAAGCTTTCTTT	CASSLGLQNTEAFF
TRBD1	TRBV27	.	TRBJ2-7	TGTGCCAGCAGTTCTTTTCTGGGGACAGGGTCGCCCTATCCTGCCTACGAGCAGTACTTC	CASSSFLGTGSPYPAYEQYF
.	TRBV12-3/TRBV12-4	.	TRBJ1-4	TGTGCCAGCAGCCCCGACCGAAATGAAAAACTGTTTTTT	CASSPDRNEKLFF
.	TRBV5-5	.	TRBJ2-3	TGTGCCAGCAGCTACCTTGGTCTGGTAGATACGCAGTATTTT	CASSYLGLVDTQYF